The 27 T cell receptor beta chains below were found in one sample sequenced in a study of cytomegalovirus exposure and HLA in healthy donors. The PCR contained 60 Vbeta and 13 Jbeta primers. Generated by immunoSEQ multiplex PCR, the TCRdb table keeps only in-frame clones and is missing some. The repertoire holds 80,000 to 90,000 clones, with roughly three quarters as singletons. The sequenced material came from PBMCs. These receptors all stem from a man aged 30 to 39 in good health and CMV-seronegative.

V gene TRBV7-2 combines with J gene TRBJ1-5; D not certain. Trimming took off 2 bases at V and 1 base at J, with 6 bases between the two ends. CDR1 and CDR2 from the germline V gene are SGHTA and FQGNSA. The CDR3 extends over 14 amino acids. CDR3 DNA: TGTGCCAGCAGCTTATTCTCGAGCAATCAGCCCCAGCATTTT. Protein product: CASSLFSSNQPQHF.

This chain links TRBV5-1 with TRBJ2-5; 7 bases are shared with TRBD1. Germline V gives CDR1 SGHRS, CDR2 YFSETQ. The V and J ends lost 1 base and 5 bases, in that order; junction bases with no gene match: 11. The CDR3 extends over 16 amino acids. CDR3 bases: TGCGCCAGCAGCTTGCAGACAGGGAGTGGGATCGAGACCCAGTACTTC. Translating it yields CASSLQTGSGIETQYF.

The chain is built from TRBV19 and TRBJ1-5; TRBD1 agrees at 8 bases. The CDR3 is 14 amino acids. V gave up 7 bases and J gave up 7 bases; unmatched junction bases: 9. In germline, CDR1 is LNHDA, CDR2 SQIVND (reference sequence). CDR3 sequence: CASTGQGVGQPQHF. CDR3 nucleotide sequence: TGTGCCAGTACCGGACAGGGAGTCGGACAGCCCCAGCATTTT.

This chain connects TRBV25-1 to TRBJ1-1; perhaps TRBD1 as D (5 bases). Germline V gives CDR1 MGHDK, CDR2 SYGVNS. The CDR3 extends over 11 amino acids. V lost 8 bases, J lost 2 bases, and 6 bases lay in between. The CDR3 spells CASQGNTEAFF. The CDR3 DNA follows: TGTGCCAGCCAGGGTAACACTGAAGCTTTCTTT.

This clone has just a few counts. This sequence joins TRBV7-2 and TRBJ2-7, with D possibly being TRBD1 (6 bases). Trimming stripped 3 bases from V and 5 bases from J, with 17 bases between. The germline V gene has CDR1 SGHTA and CDR2 FQGNSA. The CDR3 sequence is 15 residues long. The CDR3 spells CASSLTWTVLHEQYF. The CDR3 DNA reads TGTGCCAGCAGCTTGACCTGGACAGTCCTCCACGAGCAGTACTTC.

The chain carries TRBV5-1 and TRBJ2-7; 7 bases are shared with TRBD1. The germline gives CDR1 SGHRS, CDR2 YFSETQ. The ends lost 0 bases at V and 2 bases at J; junction bases unmatched: 8. The CDR3 length is 16 residues. CDR3 in DNA: TGCGCCAGCAGCTTGGCACCGGGACAGCGGACCTACGAGCAGTACTTC. It translates to CASSLAPGQRTYEQYF.

The rearrangement links TRBV30 to TRBJ1-3; tentatively, D is TRBD1 (6 bases). Germline loops: CDR1 GTSNPN, CDR2 SVGIG (reference sequence). CDR3 length equals 15 residues. V lost 2 bases, J lost 2 bases, and 13 bases lay in between. CDR3 loop: CAWSNRAAAGNTIYF. CDR3 coding DNA: TGTGCCTGGAGTAACAGGGCTGCGGCTGGAAACACCATATATTTT. Based on the CDR3 plus reference TRBV30 and TRBJ1-3, the full variable domain is SQTIHQWPATLVQPVGSPLSLECTVEGTSNPNLYWYRQAAGRGLQLLFYSVGIGQISSEVPQNLSASRPQDRQFILSSKKLLLSDSGFYLCAWSNRAAAGNTIYFGEGSWLTVV.

The chain is built from TRBV28 and TRBJ1-6; D unresolved. CDR3 length: 12 amino acids. Germline lookup yields CDR1 MDHEN and CDR2 SYDVKM. Trimming took 8 bases from V and 8 from J, leaving 10 bases between them. This chain's CDR3 is CASARVHSPLHF. CDR3 in DNA: TGTGCCAGCGCACGGGTTCATTCACCCCTCCACTTT.

V is TRBV5-1 and J is TRBJ2-2, with TRBD1 matching 9 bases. Trimming at V came to 3 bases and at J to 1 base, leaving 4 bases not matched to a gene. Looked up from germline, CDR1 is SGHRS and CDR2 is YFSETQ. The CDR3 consists of 16 residues. CDR3 sequence (DNA): TGCGCCAGCAGCTCTTCGGACAGGGGGAACACCGGGGAGCTGTTTTTT. Translated: CASSSSDRGNTGELFF.

This sequence joins TRBV23-1 and TRBJ1-1, with 7 bases fitting TRBD1. TRBV23-1 is an ORF, and what it does is uncertain. V lost 2 bases and J lost 3; bases outside the gene matches: 15. The CDR3 covers 18 residues. For the CDR3, the DNA is TGCGCCAGCAGTCAACCCTCTCACAGCAGGGGGTTGGACACTGAAGCTTTCTTT. Translation gives CASSQPSHSRGLDTEAFF.

This chain connects TRBV6-5 to TRBJ2-1; the D is unclear. With 1 base removed from V and 0 bases from J, the gap between germline ends came to 10 bases. This CDR3 contains 16 residues. Germline lookup yields CDR1 MNHEY and CDR2 SVGAGI. The DNA of the CDR3 is TGTGCCAGCAGTTACTGGCAAAGAAGCTCCTACAATGAGCAGTTCTTC. This codes for CASSYWQRSSYNEQFF.

The chain recombines TRBV27 with TRBJ1-2; perhaps TRBD1 as D (6 bases). The V gene's germline CDR1 is MNHEY and CDR2 SMNVEV (reference sequence). There are 14 residues in the CDR3. Trimming removed 5 bases at V and 2 bases at J, with 12 bases between. This CDR3 is CASSTKQGNYGYTF. The CDR3 DNA reads as TGTGCCAGCAGTACCAAACAGGGCAACTATGGCTACACCTTC.

This clone was recorded once. This chain joins TRBV6-1 and TRBJ2-1; TRBD2 matches at 7 bases. CDR1 is MNHNS, CDR2 SASEGT, per germline. The trim removed 0 bases at V and 2 bases at J, leaving 4 bases unmatched. There are 16 residues in the CDR3. As DNA, the CDR3 is TGTGCCAGCAGTGAAGCCTGGACTAGAACCTACAATGAGCAGTTCTTC. Encoded protein: CASSEAWTRTYNEQFF.

The chain employs TRBV7-2 and TRBJ2-7; TRBD2 agrees at 7 bases. The CDR3 is made up of 15 amino acids. CDR1 and CDR2 (germline): SGHTA, FQGNSA. After removal of 3 bases from V and 7 bases from J, the junction contained 12 bases not matched to a gene. The CDR3 region has the DNA TGTGCCAGCAGCTTTCTGTCAAGCGGGGCCGGGGAGCAGTACTTC. It translates to CASSFLSSGAGEQYF.

V is TRBV10-3 and J is TRBJ1-2, with 8 bases identical to TRBD1. Losses at the gene ends were 7 bases for V and 2 bases for J; bases not matched to a gene: 3. The CDR3 contains 13 residues. The germline gives CDR1 ENHRY, CDR2 SYGVKD. The CDR3 spells CAITTGANYGYTF. CDR3 DNA sequence: TGTGCCATCACGACAGGGGCGAACTATGGCTACACCTTC.

This clone turned up a few times. The chain recombines TRBV27 with TRBJ2-6; D is unclear. The germline V gene has CDR1 MNHEY and CDR2 SMNVEV (reference sequence). The CDR3 length is 16 residues. V lost 5 bases and J 4 bases, leaving 15 bases between the germline ends. CDR3 in amino acids: CASSTTGWSGANVLTF. The CDR3 region has the DNA TGTGCCAGCAGTACCACCGGGTGGTCAGGGGCCAACGTCCTGACTTTC.

The V gene is TRBV6-1, the J gene TRBJ2-7, with 7 bases lining up with TRBD1. V was pared by 0 bases and J by 3 bases, with 2 bases of the junction left unmatched. Germline lookup yields CDR1 MNHNS and CDR2 SASEGT. The CDR3 runs to 14 residues. In DNA, the CDR3 is TGTGCCAGCAGTGAAGCCGGGACAGACTACGAGCAGTACTTC. Amino acid sequence: CASSEAGTDYEQYF.

This clone appeared once. V gene TRBV6-1 combines with J gene TRBJ2-7; TRBD1 is a possible D gene (6 bases). The V end lost 3 bases, the J end lost 1 base, and 16 bases lay between the germline ends. The length of the CDR3 is 16 residues. Looked up from germline, CDR1 is MNHNS and CDR2 is SASEGT. In DNA, the CDR3 is TGTGCCAGCAGTGATGTGCCACAGGGAGAGTCCTACGAGCAGTACTTC. Translating gives CASSDVPQGESYEQYF.

This clone was seen just once. The rearrangement uses TRBV27 and TRBJ1-2, with 7 bases lining up with TRBD1. After removal of 0 bases from V and 0 bases from J, the junction contained 7 bases not matched to a gene. The CDR3 length is 17 residues. Germline V gene lookup returns CDR1 MNHEY and CDR2 SMNVEV (reference sequence). CDR3 DNA sequence: TGTGCCAGCAGTTTATCGGGACAGCTCCTAGCTAACTATGGCTACACCTTC. Amino acids: CASSLSGQLLANYGYTF.

The V and J genes are TRBV7-2 and TRBJ1-3, with TRBD1 identical over 7 bases. With 8 bases clipped from V and 0 bases from J, the junction kept 4 bases outside the gene matches. The V gene's germline CDR1 is SGHTA and CDR2 FQGNSA. The CDR3 has 14 residues. The CDR3 sequence: CASARGDSGNTIYF. The DNA of the CDR3 is TGTGCCAGCGCCAGGGGGGACTCTGGAAACACCATATATTTT.

V usage is TRBV2 and J usage is TRBJ1-5; D is unresolved. From germline, CDR1 is SNHLY and CDR2 FYNNEI. The length of the CDR3 is 15 residues. The ends were cut back, 6 bases at V and 0 bases at J, with 12 bases in the middle. CDR3: CASSRSGYSNQPQHF. As DNA, the CDR3 is TGTGCCAGCAGCCGCTCAGGTTATAGCAATCAGCCCCAGCATTTT.

The chain joins TRBV6-5 to TRBJ2-2; tentative D call: TRBD1 (6 bases). CDR1 MNHEY and CDR2 SVGAGI come from the germline V gene. Trimming cost V 1 base and J 7 bases, with 10 bases left between them. This CDR3 is built from 14 residues. The CDR3 bases are TGTGCCAGCAGTTACTGGGACAAGAGCGGGGAGCTGTTTTTT. This sequence encodes CASSYWDKSGELFF.

This clone was seen a few times. V gene TRBV18 combines with J gene TRBJ1-1, with D possibly being TRBD1 (5 bases). Per the germline V gene, CDR1 is KGHSH and CDR2 is LQKENI. The CDR3 loop spans 16 amino acids. The V end lost 2 bases, the J end lost 5 bases, and 18 bases lay between the germline ends. The CDR3 DNA follows: TGTGCCAGCTCACCAAGGGTCAAGCAGGGAAGGACTGAAGCTTTCTTT. This codes for CASSPRVKQGRTEAFF.

The rearrangement joins TRBV19 to TRBJ1-2; 10 bases align to TRBD1. In germline, CDR1 is LNHDA, CDR2 SQIVND (reference sequence). The CDR3 is made up of 14 amino acids. The V gene end was trimmed by 4 bases and the J gene end by 8 bases; junction bases not matched to a gene: 7. The CDR3 protein is CASSTTSTGGGYTF. The CDR3 bases are TGTGCCAGTAGTACGACCTCGACAGGGGGCGGCTACACCTTC.

The V and J genes are TRBV18 and TRBJ2-3; D is possibly TRBD2 (5 bases). The CDR3 runs to 14 residues. With 6 bases removed from V and 2 bases from J, the gap between germline ends came to 12 bases. The V gene's germline CDR1 is KGHSH and CDR2 LQKENI. The DNA for the CDR3 is TGTGCCAGCTCGCCGGACTTTCCCACAGATACGCAGTATTTT. Its translation is CASSPDFPTDTQYF.

The chain links TRBV5-4 to TRBJ2-5; possibly TRBD1 for D (6 bases). CDR3 length: 14 amino acids. CDR1 and CDR2 from the germline V gene are SGHNT and YYREEE (reference sequence). Trimming removed 3 bases from V and 1 base from J, with 10 bases in between. The CDR3 reads CASSYVGGQETQYF. The CDR3, as DNA: TGTGCCAGCAGCTATGTAGGGGGCCAAGAGACCCAGTACTTC. Together with reference TRBV5-4 and TRBJ2-5, the CDR3 gives the full variable domain: ETGVTQSPTHLIKTRGQQVTLRCSSQSGHNTVSWYQQALGQGPQFIFQYYREEENGRGNFPPRFSGLQFPNYSSELNVNALELDDSALYLCASSYVGGQETQYFGPGTRLLVL.

The chain uses TRBV10-2 and TRBJ1-5, with 8 bases lining up with TRBD1. This CDR3 spans 16 amino acids. The V gene's germline CDR1 is WSHSY and CDR2 SAAADI. V trimming: 2 bases; J trimming: 2 bases; junction bases outside the gene matches: 5. The CDR3 DNA is TGCGCCAGCAGTGAGAGGGCAGGGGGCGGCAATCAGCCCCAGCATTTT. Protein: CASSERAGGGNQPQHF.